One sample yielded the 5 T cell receptor beta chains listed below, sequenced in a study of T cells in women clearing cervical HPV infection. Sequencing used immunoSEQ multiplex PCR; TCRdb keeps in-frame clones, though not all of them. Its table lists some 30,000 clones. The sample taken for sequencing was blood buffy coat. Receptor source: a woman between 18 and 69 years old with a cervical HPV16 infection that either progressed to CIN3+ or cleared (not recorded which).

To note about this clone: The CDR3 goes on 3 residues after the read ends, and that part is filled in from the germline J gene. The V gene is TRBV28, the J gene TRBJ2-2, with 9 bases identical to TRBD1. Trimming at V came to 4 bases and at J to 3 bases, leaving 6 bases not matched to a gene. Per the germline V gene, CDR1 is MDHEN and CDR2 is SYDVKM. The CDR3 spans 16 residues. The chain's CDR3 is CASSSIRTGDTGELFF. The DNA read from the CDR3 is TGTGCCAGCAGTTCCATAAGGACAGGGGACACCGGGGAG. Combining the CDR3 with reference TRBV28 and TRBJ2-2 gives the whole variable domain DVKVTQSSRYLVKRTGEKVFLECVQDMDHENMFWYRQDPGLGLRLIYFSYDVKMKEKGDIPEGYSVSREKKERFSLILESASTNQTSMYLCASSSIRTGDTGELFFGEGSRLTVL.

Of note for this clone: Sequencing ends 3 residues short of the CDR3 end; the germline J gene provides the rest. This sequence joins TRBV6-1 and TRBJ1-2, with D unresolved. This CDR3 has 14 residues. Germline V gene data show CDR1 as MNHNS and CDR2 as SASEGT. The covered CDR3 bases are TGTGCCAGCAGTGAATTAGGACTTTCCTACGAC. Translation gives CASSELGLSYD. The entire CDR3 is CASSELGLSYDYTF.

On this clone: With the read ending 3 residues before the CDR3 end, the germline J gene is used to fill in that end. V and J are TRBV11-3 and TRBJ2-1, with a weak D call TRBD2 (6 bases). The V and J ends lost 5 bases and 9 bases respectively, with 14 bases between them. The germline V gene has CDR1 SGHNT and CDR2 YENEEA. The CDR3 extends over 13 amino acids. This CDR3 reads CASSGDLGREQFF. The sequenced part of the CDR3 DNA is TGTGCCAGCAGCGGGGACTTGGGACGTGAG.

Concerning this clone itself: The read stops 3 residues short of the end of the CDR3; the missing end is completed from the germline J gene. This chain connects TRBV6-4 to TRBJ2-7, with TRBD2 matching over 8 bases. The trim removed 2 bases at V and 5 bases at J, leaving 8 bases unmatched. The CDR3 runs to 15 residues. Germline CDR1 and CDR2: MRHNA and SNTAGT. The CDR3 DNA, read in part, is TGTGCCAGCAGTGACGGGCGCGGGAGGTGGGACGAG. It encodes CASSDGRGRWDE. The full CDR3 reads CASSDGRGRWDEQYF.

Concerning this clone itself: The read ends 3 residues before the CDR3 terminus; that terminus is restored from the germline J gene. The J gene is TRBJ1-2, the V gene TRBV5-1, with TRBD1 as a possible D gene (5 bases). Per germline, CDR1 SGHRS and CDR2 YFSETQ. The CDR3 totals 14 residues. The ends were cut back, 4 bases at V and 4 bases at J, with 14 bases in the middle. The DNA read from the CDR3 is TGCGCCAGCAGCGAGGGAACAGGACCCTATGGC. This translates into CASSEGTGPYG. The entire CDR3 is CASSEGTGPYGYTF.